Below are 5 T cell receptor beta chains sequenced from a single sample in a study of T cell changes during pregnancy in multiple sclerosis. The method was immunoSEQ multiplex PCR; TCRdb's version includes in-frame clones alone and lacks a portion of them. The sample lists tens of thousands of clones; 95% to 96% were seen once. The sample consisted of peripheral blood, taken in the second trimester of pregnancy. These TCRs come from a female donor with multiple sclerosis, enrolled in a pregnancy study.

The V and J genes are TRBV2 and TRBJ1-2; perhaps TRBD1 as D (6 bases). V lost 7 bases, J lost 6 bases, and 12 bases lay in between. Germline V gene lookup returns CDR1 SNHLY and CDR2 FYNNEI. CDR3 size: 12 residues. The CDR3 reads CASTGTRHGYTF. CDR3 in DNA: TGTGCCAGCACCGGGACAAGGCATGGCTACACCTTC.

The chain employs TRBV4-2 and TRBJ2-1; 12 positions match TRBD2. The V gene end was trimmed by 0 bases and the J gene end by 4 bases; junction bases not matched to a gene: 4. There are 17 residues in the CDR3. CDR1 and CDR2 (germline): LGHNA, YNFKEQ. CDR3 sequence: CASSQDPGLAGYNEQFF. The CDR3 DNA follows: TGTGCCAGCAGCCAAGACCCCGGACTAGCGGGATACAATGAGCAGTTCTTC.

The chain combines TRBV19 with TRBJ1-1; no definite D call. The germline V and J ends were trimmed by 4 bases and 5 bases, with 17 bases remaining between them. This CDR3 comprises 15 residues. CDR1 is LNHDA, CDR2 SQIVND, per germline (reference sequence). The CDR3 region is CASSNPGILRTEAFF. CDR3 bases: TGTGCCAGTAGTAACCCCGGGATCCTACGGACTGAAGCTTTCTTT.

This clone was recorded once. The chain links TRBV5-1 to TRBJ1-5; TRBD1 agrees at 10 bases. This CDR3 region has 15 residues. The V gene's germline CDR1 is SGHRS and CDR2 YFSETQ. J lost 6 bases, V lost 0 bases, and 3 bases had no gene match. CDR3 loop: CASSLGQGAGQPQHF. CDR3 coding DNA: TGCGCCAGCAGCTTGGGACAGGGGGCAGGTCAGCCCCAGCATTTT.

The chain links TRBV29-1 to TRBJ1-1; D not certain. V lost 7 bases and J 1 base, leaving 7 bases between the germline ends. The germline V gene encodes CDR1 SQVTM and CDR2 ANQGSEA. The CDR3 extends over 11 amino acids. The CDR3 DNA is TGCAGCGCCCGAGGGAACACTGAAGCTTTCTTT. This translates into CSARGNTEAFF.